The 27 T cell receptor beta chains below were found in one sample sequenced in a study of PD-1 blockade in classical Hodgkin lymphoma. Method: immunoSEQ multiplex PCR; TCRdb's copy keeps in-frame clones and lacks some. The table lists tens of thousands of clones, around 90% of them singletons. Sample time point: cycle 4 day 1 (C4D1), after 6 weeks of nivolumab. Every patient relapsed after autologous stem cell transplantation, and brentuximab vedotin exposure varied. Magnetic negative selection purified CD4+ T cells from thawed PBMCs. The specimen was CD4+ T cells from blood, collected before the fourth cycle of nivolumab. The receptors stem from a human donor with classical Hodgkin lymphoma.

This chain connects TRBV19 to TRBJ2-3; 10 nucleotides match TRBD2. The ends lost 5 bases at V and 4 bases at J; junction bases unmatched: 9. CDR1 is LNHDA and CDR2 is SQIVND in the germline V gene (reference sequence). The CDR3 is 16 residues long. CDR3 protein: CASSVLAGGIADTQYF. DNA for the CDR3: TGTGCCAGTAGTGTCTTAGCGGGAGGTATAGCAGATACGCAGTATTTT.

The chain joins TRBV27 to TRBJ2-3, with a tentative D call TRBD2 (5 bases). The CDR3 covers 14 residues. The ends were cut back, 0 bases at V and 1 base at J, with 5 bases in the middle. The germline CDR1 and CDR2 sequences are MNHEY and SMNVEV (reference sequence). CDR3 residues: CASSLSRGTDTQYF. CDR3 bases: TGTGCCAGCAGTTTATCGAGGGGCACAGATACGCAGTATTTT.

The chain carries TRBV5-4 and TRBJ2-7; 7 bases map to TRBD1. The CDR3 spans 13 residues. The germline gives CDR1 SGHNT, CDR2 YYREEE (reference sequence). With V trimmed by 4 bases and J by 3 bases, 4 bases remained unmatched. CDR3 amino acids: CASSGGQNYEQYF. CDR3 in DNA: TGTGCCAGCAGCGGGGGACAGAACTACGAGCAGTACTTC. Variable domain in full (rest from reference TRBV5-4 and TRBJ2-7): ETGVTQSPTHLIKTRGQQVTLRCSSQSGHNTVSWYQQALGQGPQFIFQYYREEENGRGNFPPRFSGLQFPNYSSELNVNALELDDSALYLCASSGGQNYEQYFGPGTRLTVT.

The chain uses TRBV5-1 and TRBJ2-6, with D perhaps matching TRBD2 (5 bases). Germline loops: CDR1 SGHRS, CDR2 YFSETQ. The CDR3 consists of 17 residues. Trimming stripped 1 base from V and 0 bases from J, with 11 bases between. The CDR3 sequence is CASSLRAAASGANVLTF. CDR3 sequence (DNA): TGCGCCAGCAGCTTGAGAGCAGCGGCCTCTGGGGCCAACGTCCTGACTTTC. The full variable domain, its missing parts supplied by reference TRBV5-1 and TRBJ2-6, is KAGVTQTPRYLIKTRGQQVTLSCSPISGHRSVSWYQQTPGQGLQFLFEYFSETQRNKGNFPGRFSGRQFSNSRSEMNVSTLELGDSALYLCASSLRAAASGANVLTFGAGSRLTVL.

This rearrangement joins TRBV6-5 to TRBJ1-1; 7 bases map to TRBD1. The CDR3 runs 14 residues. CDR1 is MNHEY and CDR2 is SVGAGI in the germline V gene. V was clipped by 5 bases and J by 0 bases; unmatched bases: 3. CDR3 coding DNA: TGTGCCAGCAGTGAAGGACAGGTGAACACTGAAGCTTTCTTT. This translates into CASSEGQVNTEAFF.

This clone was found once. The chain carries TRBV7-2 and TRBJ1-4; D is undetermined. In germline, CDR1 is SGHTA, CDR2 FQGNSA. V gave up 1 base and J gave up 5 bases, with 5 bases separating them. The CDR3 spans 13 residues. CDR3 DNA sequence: TGTGCCAGCAGCTTAGGGGCGAATGAAAAACTGTTTTTT. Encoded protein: CASSLGANEKLFF.

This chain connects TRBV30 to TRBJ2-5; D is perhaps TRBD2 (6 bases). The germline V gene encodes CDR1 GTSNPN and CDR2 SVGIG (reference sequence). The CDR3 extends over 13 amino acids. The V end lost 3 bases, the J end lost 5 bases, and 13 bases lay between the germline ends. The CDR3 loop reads CAWRPRGRETQYF. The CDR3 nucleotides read TGTGCCTGGAGGCCGCGGGGACGGGAGACCCAGTACTTC.

The CDR3 spells CSALAAFINEQFF. CDR3 coding DNA: TGCAGCGCCCTAGCAGCTTTTATCAATGAGCAGTTCTTC. The rearrangement links TRBV29-1 to TRBJ2-1; perhaps TRBD2 as D (5 bases). The germline V gene has CDR1 SQVTM and CDR2 ANQGSEA. The CDR3 has 13 residues. V was clipped by 7 bases and J by 6 bases, with 16 bases between them.

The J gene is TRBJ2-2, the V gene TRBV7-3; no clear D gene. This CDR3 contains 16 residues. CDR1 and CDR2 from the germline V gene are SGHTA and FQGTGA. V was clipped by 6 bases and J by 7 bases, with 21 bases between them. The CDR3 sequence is CASRDARIHVGGELFF. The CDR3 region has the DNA TGTGCCAGCAGGGACGCAAGGATCCATGTGGGCGGGGAGCTGTTTTTT.

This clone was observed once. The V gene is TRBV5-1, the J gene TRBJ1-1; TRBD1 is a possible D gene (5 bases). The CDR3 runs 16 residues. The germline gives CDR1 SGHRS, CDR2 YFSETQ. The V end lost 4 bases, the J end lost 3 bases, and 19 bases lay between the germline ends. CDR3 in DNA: TGCGCCAGCAGCCTAGTGGGGACGCGAGCGGACACTGAAGCTTTCTTT. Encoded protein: CASSLVGTRADTEAFF.

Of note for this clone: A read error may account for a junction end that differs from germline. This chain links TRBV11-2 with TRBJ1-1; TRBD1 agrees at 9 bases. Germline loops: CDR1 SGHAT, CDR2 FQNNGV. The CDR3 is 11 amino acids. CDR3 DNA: TGTGCCAGCAGCTCGGGACAGGGAGCGATCTTT. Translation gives CASSSGQGAIF. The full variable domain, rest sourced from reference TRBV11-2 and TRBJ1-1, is EAGVAQSPRYKIIEKRQSVAFWCNPISGHATLYWYQQILGQGPKLLIQFQNNGVVDDSQLPKDRFSAERLKGVDSTLKIQPAKLEDSAVYLCASSSGQGAIFGQGTRLTVV.

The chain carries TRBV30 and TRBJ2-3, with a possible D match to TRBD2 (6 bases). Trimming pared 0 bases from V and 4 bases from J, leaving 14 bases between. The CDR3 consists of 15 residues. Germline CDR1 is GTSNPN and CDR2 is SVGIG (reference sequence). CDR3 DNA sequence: TGTGCCTGGAGTGTACTAGCTCAGCGGGCAGATACGCAGTATTTT. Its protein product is CAWSVLAQRADTQYF.

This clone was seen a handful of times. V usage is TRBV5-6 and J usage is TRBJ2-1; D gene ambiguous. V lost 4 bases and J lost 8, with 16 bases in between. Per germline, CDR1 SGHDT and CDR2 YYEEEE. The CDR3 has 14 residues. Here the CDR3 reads CASSRLGPVHEQFF. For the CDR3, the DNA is TGTGCCAGCAGCAGACTCGGACCCGTCCATGAGCAGTTCTTC.

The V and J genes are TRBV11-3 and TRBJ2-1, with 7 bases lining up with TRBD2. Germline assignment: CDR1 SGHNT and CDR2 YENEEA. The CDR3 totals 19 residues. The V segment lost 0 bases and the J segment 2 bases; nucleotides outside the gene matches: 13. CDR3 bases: TGTGCCAGCAGCTTAGAAGGCCGGGGGACTACTTCCACCTACAATGAGCAGTTCTTC. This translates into CASSLEGRGTTSTYNEQFF. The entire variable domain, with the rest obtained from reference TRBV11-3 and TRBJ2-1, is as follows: EAGVVQSPRYKIIEKKQPVAFWCNPISGHNTLYWYLQNLGQGPELLIRYENEEAVDDSQLPKDRFSAERLKGVDSTLKIQPAELGDSAVYLCASSLEGRGTTSTYNEQFFGPGTRLTVL.

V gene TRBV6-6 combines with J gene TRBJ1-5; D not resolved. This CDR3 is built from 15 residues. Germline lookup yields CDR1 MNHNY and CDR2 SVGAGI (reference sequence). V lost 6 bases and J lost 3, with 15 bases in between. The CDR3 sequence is CASSPGLAPNQPQHF. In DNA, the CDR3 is TGTGCCAGCAGCCCCGGTTTAGCACCCAATCAGCCCCAGCATTTT.

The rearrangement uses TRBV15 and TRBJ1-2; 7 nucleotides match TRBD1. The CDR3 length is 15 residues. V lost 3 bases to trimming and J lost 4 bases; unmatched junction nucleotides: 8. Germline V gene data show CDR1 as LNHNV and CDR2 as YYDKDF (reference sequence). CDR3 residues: CATSSRRQGSYGYTF. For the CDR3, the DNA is TGTGCCACCAGCAGCAGGCGACAGGGATCCTATGGCTACACCTTC. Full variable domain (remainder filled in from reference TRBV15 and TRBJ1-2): DAMVIQNPRYQVTQFGKPVTLSCSQTLNHNVMYWYQQKSSQAPKLLFHYYDKDFNNEADTPDNFQSRRPNTSFCFLDIRSPGLGDTAMYLCATSSRRQGSYGYTFGSGTRLTVV.

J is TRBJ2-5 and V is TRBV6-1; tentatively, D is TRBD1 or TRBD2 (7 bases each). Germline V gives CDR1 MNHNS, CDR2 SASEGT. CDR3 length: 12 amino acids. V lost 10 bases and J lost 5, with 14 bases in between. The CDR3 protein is CATGGGGETQYF. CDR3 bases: TGTGCCACAGGGGGAGGGGGGGAGACCCAGTACTTC.

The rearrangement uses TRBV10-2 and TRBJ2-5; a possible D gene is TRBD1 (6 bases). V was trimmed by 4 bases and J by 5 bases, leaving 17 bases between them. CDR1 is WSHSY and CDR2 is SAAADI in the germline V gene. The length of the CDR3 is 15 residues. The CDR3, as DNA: TGCGCCAGCAGTGGATATCAGGGGCGCGGGGAGACCCAGTACTTC. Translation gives CASSGYQGRGETQYF.

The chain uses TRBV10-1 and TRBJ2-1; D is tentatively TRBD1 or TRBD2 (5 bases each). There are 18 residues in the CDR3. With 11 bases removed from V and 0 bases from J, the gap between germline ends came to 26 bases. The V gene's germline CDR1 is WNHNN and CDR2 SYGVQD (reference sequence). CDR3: CAVQVGGATAGSYNEQFF. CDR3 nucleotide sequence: TGCGCCGTACAGGTTGGGGGTGCCACGGCGGGCTCCTACAATGAGCAGTTCTTC.

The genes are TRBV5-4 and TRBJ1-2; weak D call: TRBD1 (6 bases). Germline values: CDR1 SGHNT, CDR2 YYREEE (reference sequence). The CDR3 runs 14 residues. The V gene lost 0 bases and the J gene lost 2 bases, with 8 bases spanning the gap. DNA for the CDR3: TGTGCCAGCAGCTTGGTGGACAGAAACTATGGCTACACCTTC. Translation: CASSLVDRNYGYTF.

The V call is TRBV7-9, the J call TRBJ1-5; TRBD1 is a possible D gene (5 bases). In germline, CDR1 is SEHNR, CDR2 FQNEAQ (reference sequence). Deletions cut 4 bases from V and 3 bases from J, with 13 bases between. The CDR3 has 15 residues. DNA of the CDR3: TGTGCCAGCAGCTCCTACGGGACGGACAATCAGCCCCAGCATTTT. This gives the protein CASSSYGTDNQPQHF.

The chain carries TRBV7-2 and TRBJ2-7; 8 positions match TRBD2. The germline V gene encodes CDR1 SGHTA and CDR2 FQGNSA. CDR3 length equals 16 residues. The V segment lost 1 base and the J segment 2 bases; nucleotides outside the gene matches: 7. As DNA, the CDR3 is TGTGCCAGCAGCTTAGACGCTGGGGGACTAGCCTACGAGCAGTACTTC. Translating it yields CASSLDAGGLAYEQYF.

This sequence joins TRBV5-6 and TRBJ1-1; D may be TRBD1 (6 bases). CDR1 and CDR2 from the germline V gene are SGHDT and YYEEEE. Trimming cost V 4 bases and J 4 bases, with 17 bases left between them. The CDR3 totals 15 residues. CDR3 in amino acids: CASSPGRGQATEAFF. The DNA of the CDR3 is TGTGCCAGCAGCCCGGGACGGGGGCAGGCCACTGAAGCTTTCTTT.

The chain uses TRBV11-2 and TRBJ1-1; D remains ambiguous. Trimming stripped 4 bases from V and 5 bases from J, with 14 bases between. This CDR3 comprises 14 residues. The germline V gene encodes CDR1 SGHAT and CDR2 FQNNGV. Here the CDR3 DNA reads TGTGCCAGCAGCTACGGACTTTCGGTGACTGAAGCTTTCTTT. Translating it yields CASSYGLSVTEAFF. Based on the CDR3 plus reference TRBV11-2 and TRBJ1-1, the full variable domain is EAGVAQSPRYKIIEKRQSVAFWCNPISGHATLYWYQQILGQGPKLLIQFQNNGVVDDSQLPKDRFSAERLKGVDSTLKIQPAKLEDSAVYLCASSYGLSVTEAFFGQGTRLTVV.

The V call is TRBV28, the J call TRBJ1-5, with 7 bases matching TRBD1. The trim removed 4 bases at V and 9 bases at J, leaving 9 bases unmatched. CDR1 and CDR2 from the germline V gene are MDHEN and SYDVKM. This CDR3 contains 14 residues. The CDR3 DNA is TGTGCCAGCAGTTCCCGACAGGGAAGACGGCCCCAGCATTTT. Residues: CASSSRQGRRPQHF.

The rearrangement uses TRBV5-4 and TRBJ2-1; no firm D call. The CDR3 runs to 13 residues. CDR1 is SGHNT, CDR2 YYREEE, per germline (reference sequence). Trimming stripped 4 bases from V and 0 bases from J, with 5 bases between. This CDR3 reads CASSPSSYNEQFF. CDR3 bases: TGTGCCAGCAGCCCGAGCTCCTACAATGAGCAGTTCTTC.

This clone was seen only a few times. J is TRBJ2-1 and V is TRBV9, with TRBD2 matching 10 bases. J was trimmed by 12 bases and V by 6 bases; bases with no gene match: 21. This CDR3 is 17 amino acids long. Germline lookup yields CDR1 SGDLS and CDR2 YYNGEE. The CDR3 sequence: CASTPLLAGESGQLQFF. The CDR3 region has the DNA TGTGCCAGCACTCCCCTCCTAGCGGGAGAGAGCGGACAGCTGCAGTTCTTC. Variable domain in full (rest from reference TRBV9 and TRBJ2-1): DSGVTQTPKHLITATGQRVTLRCSPRSGDLSVYWYQQSLDQGLQFLIQYYNGEERAKGNILERFSAQQFPDLHSELNLSSLELGDSALYFCASTPLLAGESGQLQFFGPGTRLTVL.